This T cell receptor beta chain is drawn from a study of blood T cell repertoires in COVID-19 (dated by TCRdb to between 2020 and 2021). Regarding the research as a whole: Collaborator samples came from the United States, Italy and Spain and covered acute and convalescent phases of COVID-19. The prospective study material was composed of cDNA or gDNA derived from T cells, B-cell-depleted T cells, or PBMCs. Deeply sampled blood TCRbeta repertoires from subjects exposed to, actively infected with, or recovered from COVID-19 were included in the dataset. The repertoires were released in a freely available public database intended as a resource for research on the immune response to SARS-CoV-2. Samples were obtained from the ongoing ImmuneRACE study (first 160 participants) and from over 1,000 subjects provided by 6 global collaborators. Nearly every sample came with metadata listing a de-identified subject ID, COVID-19 status, age in years and sex. Where HLA class I and class II types were available, the types were taken from metadata supplied by the sample provider, not from assay-based typing.

Notes on this clone: No cognate antigen has been identified for it. The record has no base qualities; no much larger clone is one base away.

V is cut back by 1 base and J by 0 bases, with 7 bases in the junction unmatched. In the germline V gene (reference sequence), CDR1 corresponds to LNHDA and CDR2 to SQIVND. The CDR3, from cysteine to phenylalanine, totals 19 residues. The CDR3 DNA has 57 bases and is translated from base 1. TCRbeta CDR3 regions were amplified from genomic DNA by means of the immunoSEQ Assay, a bias-controlled multiplex PCR. The authors' analysis ran thus. The number of nucleated cells in each sample was estimated from the amplification of reference gene primers within the assay. Sequence reads were collapsed and filtered to measure the absolute abundance of every unique TCRbeta CDR3 rearrangement. Productive Simpson clonality was computed per sample as the square root of Simpson's diversity index over productive rearrangements. What TCRdb holds here is the immuneACCESS table cut down to in-frame rearrangements. Part of the clones is not present; checked against another copy, under half of the missing clones reflect an unresolved V gene, and the others are unexplained. That table furnishes V, J and clone size, whereas the DNA furnished D and trimming. The sample yields about 300,000 clones; just under 90% were counted once. About 1.7% of the sample is in the top ten clones.

What the research found in general, with its limitations: The quantity of clinical and demographic metadata differed by source and by participant and was supplied without curation.

In Seattle, one collaborating source enrolled patients while the infection was active and tracked those patients longitudinally over the course of disease. Whole blood was collected in K2EDTA tubes by collaborating institutions according to the institutions' own protocols. For TCRbeta analysis, collaborators shipped samples in one of three forms: frozen whole blood, isolated PBMCs, or DNA extracted from either of those sample types. The chain uses TRBV19 and TRBJ2-6, and 9 junctional nucleotides match TRBD1. The receptor comes from a woman in her twenties or thirties with COVID-19, enrolled during active disease. The sample consisted of peripheral blood. The CDR3 protein sequence reads: CASSIVRGQGISGANVLTF. The nucleotides read TGTGCCAGTAGTATAGTTAGGGGACAGGGAATCTCTGGGGCCAACGTCCTGACTTTC.